Following are 11 T cell receptor beta chains from one sample sequenced in a study of HIV-infected children after antiretroviral therapy interruption. Treatment noted: PENTA 11 planned treatment interruption arm or continuous ART arm. A 3' RACE protocol on RNA, with unique molecular identifiers, produced the TCR library. TCRdb reanalysed the 3' RACE reads using MiXCR and keeps one entry per CDR3 protein. The repertoire includes over 15,000 distinct CDR3 sequences, 3.4% of them detected once, and about 4.9% sits in the top ten. Material: CD45RA+ CD4+ T cells from PBMCs, obtained from a donor given antiretroviral therapy, either interrupted or continuous. The subset: naive CD4+ CD45RA+ CD45RO- T cells. The origin of the receptors is a child between 2 and 17 years old with HIV.

This clonotype has ten or more counts. V is TRBV18 and J is TRBJ1-1, with D unclear. Germline V CDR1 and CDR2: KGHSH, LQKENI. The CDR3 contains 16 residues. Trimming left V 2 bases short and J 1 base short, with 14 bases between. This chain's CDR3 is CASSPRRGGENTEAFF. The CDR3 DNA is TGTGCCAGCTCACCAAGGAGAGGTGGGGAGAACACTGAAGCTTTCTTT.

The genes are TRBV12-5 and TRBJ1-5; unclear D gene. Germline lookup yields CDR1 LGHNT and CDR2 FRNRAP. This CDR3 is 13 amino acids long. Trimming left V 1 base short and J 5 bases short, with 6 bases between. The CDR3 DNA reads TGTGCTAGTGGTTTGGCCGGGGATCAGCCCCAGCATTTT. Translated: CASGLAGDQPQHF.

Many counts were recorded for this clonotype. The V gene is TRBV28, the J gene TRBJ2-6; the D gene is possibly TRBD1 (5 bases). This CDR3 contains 16 residues. The germline V gene has CDR1 MDHEN and CDR2 SYDVKM. The germline V and J ends were trimmed by 5 bases and 3 bases, with 14 bases remaining between them. The CDR3 spells CASSPQGGVGANVLTF. The CDR3 nucleotides read TGTGCCAGCAGTCCGCAGGGCGGCGTTGGGGCCAACGTCCTGACTTTC.

This clonotype was counted between two and nine times. V and J are TRBV13 and TRBJ1-2, with TRBD1 matching 11 bases. The CDR3 extends over 15 amino acids. The germline V gene encodes CDR1 PRHDT and CDR2 FYEKMQ (reference sequence). With V trimmed by 6 bases and J by 4 bases, 7 bases remained unmatched. In DNA, the CDR3 is TGTGCCAGCAGGGCCGGGACAGGGGGGACCTATGGCTACACCTTC. Its protein product is CASRAGTGGTYGYTF.

The chain joins TRBV19 to TRBJ1-1; D gene ambiguous. V was shortened by 4 bases and J by 1 base, with 7 bases between the two germline ends. Germline V gene lookup returns CDR1 LNHDA and CDR2 SQIVND (reference sequence). The CDR3 covers 13 residues. The CDR3 protein is CASSTTENTEAFF. For the CDR3, the DNA is TGTGCCAGTAGTACAACAGAGAACACTGAAGCTTTCTTT.

Many counts were recorded for this clonotype. This chain joins TRBV5-1 and TRBJ2-3, with D uncertain. CDR3 length equals 14 residues. Germline V gene lookup returns CDR1 SGHRS and CDR2 YFSETQ. Trimming removed 2 bases from V and 0 bases from J, with 7 bases in between. The CDR3 loop is CASSFGTSTDTQYF. As DNA, the CDR3 is TGCGCCAGCAGCTTCGGTACCAGCACAGATACGCAGTATTTT.

There are many counts of this clonotype. The V gene is TRBV7-9, the J gene TRBJ1-1; D possibly corresponds to TRBD1 (5 bases). The CDR3 has 15 residues. The V end lost 6 bases, the J end lost 0 bases, and 14 bases lay between the germline ends. Germline lookup yields CDR1 SEHNR and CDR2 FQNEAQ (reference sequence). CDR3 in amino acids: CASRPHGGLNTEAFF. For the CDR3, the DNA is TGTGCCAGCAGGCCCCACGGGGGGTTGAACACTGAAGCTTTCTTT. The whole variable domain, filled in from reference TRBV7-9 and TRBJ1-1, reads DTGVSQNPRHKITKRGQNVTFRCDPISEHNRLYWYRQTLGQGPEFLTYFQNEAQLEKSRLLSDRFSAERPKGSFSTLEIQRTEQGDSAMYLCASRPHGGLNTEAFFGQGTRLTVV.

This clonotype came up many times. The junction and the germline gene differ at one end; a read error may be behind it. The rearrangement uses TRBV6-6 and TRBJ2-4, with D uncertain. CDR3 size: 14 residues. From germline, CDR1 is MNHNY and CDR2 SVGAGI (reference sequence). CDR3 region: CASGDVGSQNTLYF. The CDR3, as DNA: TGTGCCAGCGGTGATGTAGGTAGTCAAAACACCTTGTACTTT.

This clonotype was detected ten times or more. The rearrangement joins TRBV30 to TRBJ2-1; D gene unclear. CDR3 length: 13 amino acids. V was shortened by 4 bases and J by 8 bases, with 15 bases between the two germline ends. The V gene's germline CDR1 is GTSNPN and CDR2 SVGIG (reference sequence). The CDR3 coding sequence is TGTGCCTGGACTGACGAAAGGTATCATGAGCAGTTCTTC. It encodes CAWTDERYHEQFF.

The table lists this clonotype with many counts. V gene TRBV5-1 combines with J gene TRBJ1-2; maybe TRBD1 (5 bases). Germline V CDR1 and CDR2: SGHRS, YFSETQ. The CDR3 is 14 residues long. Trimming shortened V by 0 bases and J by 1 base, and 7 bases separated the two germline ends. In DNA, the CDR3 is TGCGCCAGCAGCTTGGGGACAAGTAACTATGGCTACACCTTC. This sequence encodes CASSLGTSNYGYTF.

This clonotype was detected many times. This chain links TRBV5-1 with TRBJ1-2, with D possibly matching TRBD1 (5 bases). V shed 4 bases and J shed 5 bases, with 12 bases lying between them. The CDR3 covers 13 residues. Germline CDR1 and CDR2: SGHRS and YFSETQ. The CDR3 nucleotides read TGCGCCAGCAGCGTGACAGCGGTATATGGCTACACCTTC. Its translation: CASSVTAVYGYTF.